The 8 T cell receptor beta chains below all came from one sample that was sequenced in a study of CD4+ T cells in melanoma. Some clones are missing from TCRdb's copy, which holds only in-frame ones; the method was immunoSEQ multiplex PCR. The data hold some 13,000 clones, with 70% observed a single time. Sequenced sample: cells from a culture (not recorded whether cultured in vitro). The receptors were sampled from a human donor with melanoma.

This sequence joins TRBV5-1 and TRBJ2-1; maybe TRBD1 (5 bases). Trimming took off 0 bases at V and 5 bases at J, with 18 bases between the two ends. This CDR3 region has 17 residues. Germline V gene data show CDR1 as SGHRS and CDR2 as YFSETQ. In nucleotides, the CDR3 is TGCGCCAGCAGCTTGGCAGGCCGACAGTTAAGTAACAATGAGCAGTTCTTC. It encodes CASSLAGRQLSNNEQFF. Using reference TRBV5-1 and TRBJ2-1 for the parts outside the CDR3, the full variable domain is KAGVTQTPRYLIKTRGQQVTLSCSPISGHRSVSWYQQTPGQGLQFLFEYFSETQRNKGNFPGRFSGRQFSNSRSEMNVSTLELGDSALYLCASSLAGRQLSNNEQFFGPGTRLTVL.

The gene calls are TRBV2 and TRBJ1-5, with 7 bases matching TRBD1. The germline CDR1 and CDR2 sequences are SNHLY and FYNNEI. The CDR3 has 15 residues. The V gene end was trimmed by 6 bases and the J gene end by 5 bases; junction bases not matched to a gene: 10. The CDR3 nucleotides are TGTGCCAGCAGCGCGACAGGGTGGGAGGATCAGCCCCAGCATTTT. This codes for CASSATGWEDQPQHF.

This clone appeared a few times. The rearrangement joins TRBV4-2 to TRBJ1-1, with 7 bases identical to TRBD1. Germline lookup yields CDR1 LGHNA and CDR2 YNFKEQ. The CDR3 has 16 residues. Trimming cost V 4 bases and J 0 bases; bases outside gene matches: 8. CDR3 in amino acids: CASSPTFGTVNTEAFF. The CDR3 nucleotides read TGTGCCAGCAGCCCCACATTTGGGACAGTGAACACTGAAGCTTTCTTT.

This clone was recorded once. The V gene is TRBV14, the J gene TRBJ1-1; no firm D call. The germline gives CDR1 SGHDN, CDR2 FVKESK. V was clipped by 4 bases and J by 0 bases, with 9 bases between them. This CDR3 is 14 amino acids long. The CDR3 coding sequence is TGTGCCAGCAGCCGACCTGGAATGAACACTGAAGCTTTCTTT. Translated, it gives CASSRPGMNTEAFF. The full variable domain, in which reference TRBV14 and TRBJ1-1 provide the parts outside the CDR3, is EAGVTQFPSHSVIEKGQTVTLRCDPISGHDNLYWYRRVMGKEIKFLLHFVKESKQDESGMPNNRFLAERTGGTYSTLKVQPAELEDSGVYFCASSRPGMNTEAFFGQGTRLTVV.

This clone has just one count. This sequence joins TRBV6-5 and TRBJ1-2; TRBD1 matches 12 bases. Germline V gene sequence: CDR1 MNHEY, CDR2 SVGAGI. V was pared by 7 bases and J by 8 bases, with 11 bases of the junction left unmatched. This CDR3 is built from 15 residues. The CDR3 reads CASNILGDRGLGYTF. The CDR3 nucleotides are TGTGCCAGCAATATACTTGGGGACAGGGGGCTCGGCTACACCTTC.

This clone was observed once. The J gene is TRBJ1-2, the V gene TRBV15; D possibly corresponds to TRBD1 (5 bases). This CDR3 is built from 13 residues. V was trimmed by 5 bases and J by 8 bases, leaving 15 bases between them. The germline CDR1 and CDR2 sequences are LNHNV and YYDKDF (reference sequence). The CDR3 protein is CATSGTRQGGYTF. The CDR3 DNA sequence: TGTGCCACCAGCGGGACCCGCCAGGGAGGCTACACCTTC.

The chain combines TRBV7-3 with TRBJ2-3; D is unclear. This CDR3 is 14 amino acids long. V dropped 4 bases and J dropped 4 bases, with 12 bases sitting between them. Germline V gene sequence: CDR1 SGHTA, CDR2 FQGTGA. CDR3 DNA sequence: TGTGCCAGCAGCTCGGCGCCACCCCCAGATACGCAGTATTTT. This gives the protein CASSSAPPPDTQYF.

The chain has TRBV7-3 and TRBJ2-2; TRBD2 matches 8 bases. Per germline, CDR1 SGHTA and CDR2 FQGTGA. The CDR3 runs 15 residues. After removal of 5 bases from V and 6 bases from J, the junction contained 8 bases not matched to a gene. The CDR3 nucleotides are TGTGCCAGCAGCGCCTCGGGGGGGCCATCCGGGGAGCTGTTTTTT. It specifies CASSASGGPSGELFF.